The entry below gives a single T cell receptor (beta chain) sequence along with its context. This table comes from immunoSEQ multiplex PCR, and its TCRdb copy is limited to in-frame clones, with some not included. The sample comprises approximately 96,000 clones, about 95% of which are singletons, and approximately 4.2% rests with the top ten. This sample stems from a study of blood T cell repertoires in COVID-19. The wider study: Samples taken during acute and convalescent COVID-19 were collected in the United States, Italy and Spain. PBMCs, B-cell-depleted T cells, or T cells provided the cDNA or gDNA that made up the material.

CDR1 and CDR2 from the germline V gene are LGHDT and YNNKEL (reference sequence). Deletions cut 1 base from V and 1 base from J, with 7 bases between. The CDR3 is 14 amino acids. The receptor's source is a human donor with active COVID-19. The donor label of this sample is uncertain. Specimen: peripheral blood. The V and J genes are TRBV3-1 (or the pseudogene TRBV3-2) and TRBJ1-1; D is ambiguous. CDR3 sequence (DNA): TGTGCCAGCAGCCAAGGTTTCGGGAACACTGAAGCTTTCTTT. Translating gives CASSQGFGNTEAFF.